This passage covers 8 T cell receptor beta chains from one sample sequenced in a study of T-cell reconstitution after alpha-beta-depleted transplantation in children. Preparation of the TCRbeta library involved a method that used unique molecular identifiers. One entry per CDR3 protein, called by TCRdb with MiXCR from the PCR reads. Altogether some 200,000 distinct CDR3 sequences are present, about a tenth being singletons, with the ten largest covering about 28%. Source: PBMCs, taken before TCRalphabeta/CD19-depleted stem cell transplant. The receptors here all came from a child in the first two years of life with acute myeloid leukemia, due to receive a stem cell transplant.

There are many counts of this clonotype. The chain carries TRBV3-1 and TRBJ2-1, with 7 bases identical to TRBD2. The CDR3 runs to 16 residues. V shed 0 bases, J shed 4 bases, and the junction held 6 bases outside the gene matches. The germline V gene encodes CDR1 LGHDT and CDR2 YNNKEL (reference sequence). The CDR3 nucleotides read TGTGCCAGCAGCCAAGAGTTTTCTAGCGGATACAATGAGCAGTTCTTC. Translated: CASSQEFSSGYNEQFF.

Note on this clonotype: A read error may be the cause here, since a much bigger clone is one base away. This chain links TRBV2 with TRBJ2-2; D is undetermined. The CDR3 runs to 14 residues. Trimming stripped 2 bases from V and 4 bases from J, with 8 bases between. Germline CDR1 reads SNHLY; CDR2 reads FYNNEI. The CDR3 DNA reads as TGTGCCAGCAGTGAAAGCCTTAGCACCGGGGAGCTGTTTTTT. The encoded protein is CASSESLSTGELFF.

This clonotype came up many times. This sequence joins TRBV4-1 and TRBJ1-5; D is undetermined. CDR3 length: 13 residues. Trimming removed 3 bases at V and 5 bases at J, with 8 bases between. CDR1 and CDR2 (germline): MGHRA, YSYEKL. The CDR3 sequence: CASSQSLYQPQHF. The CDR3 region has the DNA TGCGCCAGCAGCCAGTCCCTCTATCAGCCCCAGCATTTT.

At least ten counts were recorded for this clonotype. V and J are TRBV20-1 and TRBJ1-1, with a tentative D call TRBD1 (6 bases). This CDR3 is built from 13 residues. Germline V gene data show CDR1 as DFQATT and CDR2 as SNEGSKA (reference sequence). The germline V and J ends were trimmed by 0 bases and 7 bases, with 12 bases remaining between them. The CDR3 sequence: CSAREGARIEAFF. The CDR3 DNA is TGCAGTGCTAGAGAGGGGGCAAGAATTGAAGCTTTCTTT.

The chain employs TRBV14 and TRBJ1-2; no reliable D call. The CDR3 loop spans 14 amino acids. With 4 bases removed from V and 4 bases from J, the gap between germline ends came to 13 bases. Germline lookup yields CDR1 SGHDN and CDR2 FVKESK. CDR3 sequence (DNA): TGTGCCAGCAGCCCAAGGACCTATGGCTATGGCTACACCTTC. It encodes CASSPRTYGYGYTF.

This clonotype was counted at least ten times. The chain links TRBV6-5 to TRBJ1-1; no firm D call. Germline loops: CDR1 MNHEY, CDR2 SVGAGI. CDR3 length: 14 residues. V was cut by 2 bases and J by 1 base, with 8 bases left in between. The chain's CDR3 is CASSYVSGNTEAFF. The CDR3 nucleotides read TGTGCCAGCAGTTACGTTTCAGGGAACACTGAAGCTTTCTTT.

This clonotype was observed at least ten times. The CDR3 sequence is CAISEAIDNSPLHF. The CDR3 bases are TGTGCCATCAGTGAGGCGATAGACAATTCACCCCTCCACTTT. V is TRBV10-3 and J is TRBJ1-6; D uncertain. The CDR3 sequence is 14 residues long. Trimming cost V 2 bases and J 7 bases, with 9 bases left between them. Germline V CDR1 and CDR2: ENHRY, SYGVKD.

This clonotype was counted at least ten times. The V and J genes are TRBV6-2 or TRBV6-3 and TRBJ2-4; no clear D gene. V lost 2 bases to trimming and J lost 0 bases, with 8 bases between them. The CDR3 spans 15 residues. Looked up from germline, CDR1 is MNHEY and CDR2 is SVGEGT. The CDR3 DNA follows: TGTGCCAGCAGTTACCGGAACCTAGCCAAAAACATTCAGTACTTC. This encodes CASSYRNLAKNIQYF.